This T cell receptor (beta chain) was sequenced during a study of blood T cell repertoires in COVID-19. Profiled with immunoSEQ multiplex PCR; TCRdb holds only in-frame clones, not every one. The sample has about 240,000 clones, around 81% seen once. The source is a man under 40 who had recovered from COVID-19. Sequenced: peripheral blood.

The CDR3 reads CASSLGLAGGPSEETQYF. The DNA for the CDR3 is TGCGCCAGCAGCTTAGGGCTAGCGGGCGGACCCAGCGAGGAGACCCAGTACTTC. The chain links TRBV5-1 to TRBJ2-5, with 8 bases identical to TRBD2. V was pared by 2 bases and J by 5 bases, with 17 bases of the junction left unmatched. CDR1 is SGHRS, CDR2 YFSETQ, per germline. This CDR3 has 18 residues.